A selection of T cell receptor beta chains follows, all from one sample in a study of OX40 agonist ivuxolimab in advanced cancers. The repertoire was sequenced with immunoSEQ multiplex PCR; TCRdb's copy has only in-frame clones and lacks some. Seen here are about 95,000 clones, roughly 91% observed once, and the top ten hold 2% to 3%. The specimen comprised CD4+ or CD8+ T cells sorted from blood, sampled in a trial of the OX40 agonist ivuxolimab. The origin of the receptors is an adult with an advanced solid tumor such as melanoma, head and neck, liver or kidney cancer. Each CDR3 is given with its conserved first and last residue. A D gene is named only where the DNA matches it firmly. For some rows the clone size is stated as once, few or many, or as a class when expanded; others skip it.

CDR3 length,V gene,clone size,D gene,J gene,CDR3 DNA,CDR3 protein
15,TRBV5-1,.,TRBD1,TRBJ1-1,TGCGCCAGCAGCCCGGACAGGGGACAGACCACTGAAGCTTTCTTT,CASSPDRGQTTEAFF
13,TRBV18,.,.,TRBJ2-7,TGTGCCAGCTCTAAGGACTGGGGGTACGAGCAGTACTTC,CASSKDWGYEQYF
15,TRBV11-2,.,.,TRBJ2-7,TGTGCCAGCAGCCTGGGTAACAGTGCTATTTACGAGCAGTACTTC,CASSLGNSAIYEQYF
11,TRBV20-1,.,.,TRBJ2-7,TGCAGTGCTAGGGACGTCTACGAGCAGTACTTC,CSARDVYEQYF
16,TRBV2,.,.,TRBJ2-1,TGTGCCAGCAGTGAGACAACGGGAAACCGGAACGATGAGCAGTTCTTC,CASSETTGNRNDEQFF
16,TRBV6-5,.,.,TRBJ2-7,TGTGCCAGCAGTTACTCTTGGGGGAGGGGGCGCGGCGAGCAGTACTTC,CASSYSWGRGRGEQYF
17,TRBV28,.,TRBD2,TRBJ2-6,TGTGCCAGCAGTTTCGGGGGGGGCGCCCCCGGGGCCAACGTCCTGACTTTC,CASSFGGGAPGANVLTF
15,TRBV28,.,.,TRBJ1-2,TGTGCCAGCAGTCCTCCTCTCCCAGGGGCCTATGGCTACACCTTC,CASSPPLPGAYGYTF
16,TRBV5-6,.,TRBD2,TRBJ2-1,TGTGCCAGCAGCCCGTCCCCTAGCGGGCGGAACAATGAGCAGTTCTTC,CASSPSPSGRNNEQFF
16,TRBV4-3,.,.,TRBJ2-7,TGCGCCAGCAGCCAAGAGGCAGGGGGGAGCTCCTACGAGCAGTACTTC,CASSQEAGGSSYEQYF
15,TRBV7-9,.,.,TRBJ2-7,TGTGCCAGCAGCTTAGTCGGGGACCCGGGGGACGGGCAGTACTTC,CASSLVGDPGDGQYF
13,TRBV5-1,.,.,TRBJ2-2,TGCGCCAGCAGCCTAGGACAGACCGGGGAGCTGTTTTTT,CASSLGQTGELFF
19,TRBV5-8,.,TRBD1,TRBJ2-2,TGTGCCAGCAGCTTGGCCGCAGGGGGAAAATACGCGAACACCGGGGAGCTGTTTTTT,CASSLAAGGKYANTGELFF
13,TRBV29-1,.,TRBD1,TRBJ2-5,TGCAGCGTTGAACAGGGGGTTGGGGAGACCCAGTACTTC,CSVEQGVGETQYF
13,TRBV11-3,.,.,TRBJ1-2,TGTGCCAGCAGCTTAGGTCGAGGGGATGGCTACACCTTC,CASSLGRGDGYTF
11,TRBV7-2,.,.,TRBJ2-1,TGTGCCAGCAGCTTAGCGGATGAGCAGTTCTTC,CASSLADEQFF
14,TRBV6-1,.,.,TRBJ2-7,TGTGCCAGCTGGGATAGGGTTGTTCTGAACGAGCAGTACTTC,CASWDRVVLNEQYF
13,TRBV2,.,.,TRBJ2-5,TGTGCCAGCAGTACAGACAGCCAAGAGACCCAGTACTTC,CASSTDSQETQYF
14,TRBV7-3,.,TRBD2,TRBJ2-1,TGTGCCAGCAGCCCCGGACTAGCTAGAAATGAGCAGTTCTTC,CASSPGLARNEQFF
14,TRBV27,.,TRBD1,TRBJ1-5,TGTGCCAGCAGTTTGCGGGACAGGGCTCAGCCCCAGCATTTT,CASSLRDRAQPQHF
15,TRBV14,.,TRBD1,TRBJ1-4,TGTGCCAGCAGCCGATACAGGGGGCGGGATGAAAAACTGTTTTTT,CASSRYRGRDEKLFF
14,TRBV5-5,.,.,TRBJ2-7,TGTGCCAGCAGCTTGTATCAAAGGATTGACGAGCAGTACTTC,CASSLYQRIDEQYF
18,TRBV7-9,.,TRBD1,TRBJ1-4,TGTGCCAGCAGCTCCTTACCGGGACAGGGAACAACTAATGAAAAACTGTTTTTT,CASSSLPGQGTTNEKLFF
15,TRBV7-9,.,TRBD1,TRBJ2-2,TGTGCCAGCAGCCCGGACAGGGGGCGGACCGGGGAGCTGTTTTTT,CASSPDRGRTGELFF
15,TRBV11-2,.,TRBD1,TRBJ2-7,TGTGCCAGCAGCTTAGTGGCAACAGGGGCTGGCGAGCAGTACTTC,CASSLVATGAGEQYF
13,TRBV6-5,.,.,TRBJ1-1,TGTGCCAGCAGGGTAGGTGGAAGCACTGAAGCTTTCTTT,CASRVGGSTEAFF
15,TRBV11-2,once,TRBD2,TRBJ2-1,TGTGCCAGCAGCCTCGGACTAGCGGGAGTTAATGAGCAGTTCTTC,CASSLGLAGVNEQFF
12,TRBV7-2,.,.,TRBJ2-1,TGTGCCAGCGGGTCCTCCTACAATGAGCAGTTCTTC,CASGSSYNEQFF
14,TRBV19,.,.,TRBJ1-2,TGTGCCAGTAGTATAGGCAGGGGCTTCTATGGCTACACCTTC,CASSIGRGFYGYTF
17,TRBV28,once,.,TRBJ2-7,TGTGCCAGCAGTTTAGGGATAGCGTCCCCCCATCTCTACGAGCAGTACTTC,CASSLGIASPHLYEQYF
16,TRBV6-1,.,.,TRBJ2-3,TGTGCCAGCAGTGAAAAGCGTCAAGGTATCACAGATACGCAGTATTTT,CASSEKRQGITDTQYF
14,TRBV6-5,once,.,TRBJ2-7,TGTGCCAGCAGTTACCTTCGGGGGGCAAGGGAGCAGTACTTC,CASSYLRGAREQYF
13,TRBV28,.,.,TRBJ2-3,TGTGCCAGCAGGCCCCGACTTGGGTATACGCAGTATTTT,CASRPRLGYTQYF
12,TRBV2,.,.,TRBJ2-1,TGTGCCAGCAGGCGAACTACCAATGAGCAGTTCTTC,CASRRTTNEQFF
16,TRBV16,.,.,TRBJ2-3,TGTGCCAGCAGCCAATCGATGCGACTGGAGGCAGATACGCAGTATTTT,CASSQSMRLEADTQYF
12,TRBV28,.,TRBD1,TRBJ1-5,TGTGCCAGCGACAGGGCTACTCAGCCCCAGCATTTT,CASDRATQPQHF
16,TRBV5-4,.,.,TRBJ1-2,TGTGCCAGCAGCTTGCGGCAGGGGCCGCCTCCCTATGGCTACACCTTC,CASSLRQGPPPYGYTF
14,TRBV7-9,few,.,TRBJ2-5,TGTGCCAGCAGCCCACAGGGTTGGCAAGAGACCCAGTACTTC,CASSPQGWQETQYF
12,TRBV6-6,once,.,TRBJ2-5,TGTGCCAGCAGCACCTTAGGGGAGACCCAGTACTTC,CASSTLGETQYF
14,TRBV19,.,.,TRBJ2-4,TGTGCCAGTAGTCGCGGGACGCATGAAAACATTCAGTACTTC,CASSRGTHENIQYF
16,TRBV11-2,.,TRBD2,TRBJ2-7,TGTGCCAGCAGCTTAGGGGTGTGGGAGGGCCCTTACGAGCAGTACTTC,CASSLGVWEGPYEQYF
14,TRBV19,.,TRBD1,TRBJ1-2,TGTGCCAGTAGCCCTACAGGGGGGGGATATGGCTACACCTTC,CASSPTGGGYGYTF
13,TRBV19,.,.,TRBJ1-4,TGTGCCAGTAGTCAGTTGACTAATGAAAAACTGTTTTTT,CASSQLTNEKLFF
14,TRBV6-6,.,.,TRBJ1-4,TGTGCCAGCAGCCCGCCAATCCAGGGCGGACAGCTGTTTTTT,CASSPPIQGGQLFF
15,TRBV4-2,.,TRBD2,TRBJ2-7,TGTGCCAGCAGCCAAGTGACTAGCGTGTCCTACGAGCAGTACTTC,CASSQVTSVSYEQYF
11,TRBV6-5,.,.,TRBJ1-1,TGTGCGAGCAGCGGGAACACTGAAGCTTTCTTT,CASSGNTEAFF
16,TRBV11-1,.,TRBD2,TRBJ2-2,TGTGCCAGCAGTCCCCCCCGGGGGGCGAACACCGGGGAGCTGTTTTTT,CASSPPRGANTGELFF
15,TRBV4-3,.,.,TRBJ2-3,TGCGCCAGCAGCCAAGATCGGGGTCACACAGATACGCAGTATTTT,CASSQDRGHTDTQYF
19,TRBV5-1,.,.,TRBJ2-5,TGCGCCAGCAGATTTGGCGGGGCAGACATGTTTATCCCTCAAGAGACCCAGTACTTC,CASRFGGADMFIPQETQYF
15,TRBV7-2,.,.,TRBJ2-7,TGTGCCAGCAGCACGGCGGACGGAGTACCCTACGAGCAGTACTTC,CASSTADGVPYEQYF
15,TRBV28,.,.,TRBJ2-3,TGTGCCAGCAGTGGAGGGAGTTACCGCACAGATACGCAGTATTTT,CASSGGSYRTDTQYF
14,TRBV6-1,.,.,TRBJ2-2,TGTGCCAGCAGTGAAGCTCGAGGGTTCGGGGAGCTGTTTTTT,CASSEARGFGELFF
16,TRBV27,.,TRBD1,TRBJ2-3,TGTGCCAGCAGCCCGCTCCCGGGACAGGGGACAGATACGCAGTATTTT,CASSPLPGQGTDTQYF
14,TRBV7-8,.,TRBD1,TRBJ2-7,TGTGCCAGCAGCTCAAGGACAGGAACCTACGAGCAGTACTTC,CASSSRTGTYEQYF
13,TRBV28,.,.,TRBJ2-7,TGTGCCAGCAGGCGAGGTCGAGTCTACGAGCAGTACTTC,CASRRGRVYEQYF
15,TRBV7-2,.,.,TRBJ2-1,TGTGCCAGCAGCCCGGGCCACGGAGCCTACAATGAGCAGTTCTTC,CASSPGHGAYNEQFF
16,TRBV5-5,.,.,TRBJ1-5,TGTGCCAGCAGCCTAGCAGGGGTTTTCAGCAATCAGCCCCAGCATTTT,CASSLAGVFSNQPQHF
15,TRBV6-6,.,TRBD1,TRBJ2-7,TGTGCCAGCAGAACCTCTGACAGGGTCGTTTACGAGCAGTACTTC,CASRTSDRVVYEQYF
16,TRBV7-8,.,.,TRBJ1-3,TGTGCCAGCAGCTTTGGAGGGGAAGGGTCTGGAAACACCATATATTTT,CASSFGGEGSGNTIYF